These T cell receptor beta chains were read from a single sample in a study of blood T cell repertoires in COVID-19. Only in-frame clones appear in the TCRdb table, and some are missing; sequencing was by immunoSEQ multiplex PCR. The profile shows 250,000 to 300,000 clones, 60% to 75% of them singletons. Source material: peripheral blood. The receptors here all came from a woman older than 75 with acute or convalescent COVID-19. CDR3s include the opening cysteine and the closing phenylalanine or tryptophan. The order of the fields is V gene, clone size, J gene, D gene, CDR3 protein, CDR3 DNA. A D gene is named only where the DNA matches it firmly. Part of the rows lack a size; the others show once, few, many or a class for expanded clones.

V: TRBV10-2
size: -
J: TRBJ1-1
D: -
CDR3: CASRPSQGAKAFF
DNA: TGCGCCAGCAGGCCCTCACAGGGAGCCAAAGCTTTCTTT

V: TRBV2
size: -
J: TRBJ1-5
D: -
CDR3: CASKAPSAGQGNQPQHF
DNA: TGTGCCAGCAAGGCTCCTTCGGCGGGGCAGGGCAATCAGCCCCAGCATTTT

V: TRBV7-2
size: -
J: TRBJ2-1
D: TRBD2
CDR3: CASSLQAGEREFF
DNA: TGTGCCAGCAGCTTGCAAGCGGGAGAGAGGGAGTTCTTC

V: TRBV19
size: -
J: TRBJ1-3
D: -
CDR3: CASSTGHSSGNTIYF
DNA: TGTGCCAGTAGTACGGGACATTCCTCTGGAAACACCATATATTTT

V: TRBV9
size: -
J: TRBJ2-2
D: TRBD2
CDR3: CASSGGLAGGPVNTGELFF
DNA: TGTGCCAGCAGCGGCGGACTAGCGGGGGGGCCCGTGAACACCGGGGAGCTGTTTTTT

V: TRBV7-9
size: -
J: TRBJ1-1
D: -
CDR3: CASSLGGRRNTEAFF
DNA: TGTGCCAGCAGCTTAGGAGGGCGTAGGAACACTGAAGCTTTCTTT

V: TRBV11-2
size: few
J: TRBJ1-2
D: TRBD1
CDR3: CASSPSTGGPPRGGYTF
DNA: TGTGCCAGCAGCCCGTCGACAGGGGGCCCCCCGCGTGGTGGCTACACCTTC

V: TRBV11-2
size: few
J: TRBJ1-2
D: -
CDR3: CASSLSGSDGYTF
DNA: TGTGCCAGCAGCTTAAGCGGGAGTGATGGCTACACCTTC

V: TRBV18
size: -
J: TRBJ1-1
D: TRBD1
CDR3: CASSPSSGGTEAFF
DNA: TGTGCCAGCTCACCTTCATCAGGGGGCACTGAAGCTTTCTTT

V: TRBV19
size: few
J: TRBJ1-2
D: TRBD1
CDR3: CASSIQGDNYGYTF
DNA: TGTGCCAGTAGTATCCAGGGGGACAACTATGGCTACACCTTC

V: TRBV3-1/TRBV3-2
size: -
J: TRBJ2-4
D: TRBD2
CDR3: CASRPSGAKNIQYF
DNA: TGTGCCAGCAGACCTAGCGGAGCCAAAAACATTCAGTACTTC

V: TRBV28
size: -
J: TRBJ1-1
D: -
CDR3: CASTSGGRAFF
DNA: TGTGCCAGCACCTCCGGGGGGAGGGCTTTCTTT

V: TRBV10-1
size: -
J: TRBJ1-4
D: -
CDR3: CASSGGRRRGDNEKLFF
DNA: TGCGCCAGCAGTGGAGGCCGCCGGCGGGGGGATAATGAAAAACTGTTTTTT

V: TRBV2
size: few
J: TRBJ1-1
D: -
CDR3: CASSVGRVDTEAFF
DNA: TGTGCCAGCAGTGTAGGGCGGGTGGACACTGAAGCTTTCTTT

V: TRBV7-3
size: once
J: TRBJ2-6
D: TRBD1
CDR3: CASSLGGRGRAGANVLTF
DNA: TGTGCCAGCAGCTTAGGAGGCAGGGGGCGCGCTGGGGCCAACGTCCTGACTTTC

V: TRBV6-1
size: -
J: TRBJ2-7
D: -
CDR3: CASSDSGVSYEQYF
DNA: TGTGCCAGCAGTGATTCGGGAGTCTCCTACGAGCAGTACTTC

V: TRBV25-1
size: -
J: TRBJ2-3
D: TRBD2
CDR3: CASSPERAGGTDTQYF
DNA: TGTGCCAGCAGTCCCGAACGAGCGGGAGGAACAGATACGCAGTATTTT

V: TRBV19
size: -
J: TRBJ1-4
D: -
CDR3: CASSRQRLNEKLFF
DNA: TGTGCCAGTAGCAGACAGCGCCTAAATGAAAAACTGTTTTTT

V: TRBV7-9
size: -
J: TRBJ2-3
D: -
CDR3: CASSLKRSGVGDTQYF
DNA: TGTGCCAGCAGCTTAAAGAGGTCAGGGGTTGGAGATACGCAGTATTTT

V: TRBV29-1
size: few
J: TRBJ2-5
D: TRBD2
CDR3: CSVGEGRVAQYF
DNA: TGCAGCGTTGGTGAGGGGAGGGTGGCCCAGTACTTC

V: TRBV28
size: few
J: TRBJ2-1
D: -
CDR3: CASSLWLGLGTTYNEQFF
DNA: TGTGCCAGCAGTTTATGGCTCGGGTTGGGGACAACCTACAATGAGCAGTTCTTC

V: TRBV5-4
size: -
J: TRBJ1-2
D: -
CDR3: CASSLGQDPYGYTF
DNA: TGTGCCAGCAGCTTGGGACAGGATCCCTATGGCTACACCTTC

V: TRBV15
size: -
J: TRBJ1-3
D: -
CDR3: CATSRDLFSSGNTIYF
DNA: TGTGCCACCAGCAGAGATCTGTTTTCTTCTGGAAACACCATATATTTT

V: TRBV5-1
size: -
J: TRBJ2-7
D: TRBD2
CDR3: CASSLGSGAYEQYF
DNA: TGCGCCAGCAGCTTAGGTAGCGGGGCCTACGAGCAGTACTTC

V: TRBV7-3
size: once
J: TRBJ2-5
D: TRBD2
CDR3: CASSRGVEETQYF
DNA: TGTGCCAGCAGCCGGGGGGTCGAAGAGACCCAGTACTTC

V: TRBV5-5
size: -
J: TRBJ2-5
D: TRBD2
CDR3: CASSRLAGGTGETQYF
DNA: TGTGCCAGCAGCAGATTAGCGGGAGGGACCGGAGAGACCCAGTACTTC

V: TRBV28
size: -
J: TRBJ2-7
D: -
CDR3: CASKPRTASYEQYF
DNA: TGTGCCAGCAAACCCCGGACAGCCTCCTACGAGCAGTACTTC

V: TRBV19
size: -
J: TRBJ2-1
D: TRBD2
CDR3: CASNDLGLVESPQFF
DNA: TGTGCCAGTAACGACCTCGGACTAGTAGAAAGTCCGCAGTTCTTC

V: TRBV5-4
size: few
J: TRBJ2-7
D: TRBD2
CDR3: CASSPRAGIDYEQYF
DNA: TGTGCCAGCAGCCCTCGAGCGGGGATTGACTACGAGCAGTACTTC

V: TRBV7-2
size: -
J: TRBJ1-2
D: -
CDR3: CASSLPGSLRGYGYTF
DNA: TGTGCCAGCAGCTTACCCGGTTCCCTTAGGGGATATGGCTACACCTTC

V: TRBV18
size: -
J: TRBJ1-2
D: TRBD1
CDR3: CASSPPGQGKYGYTF
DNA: TGTGCCAGCTCACCACCGGGACAGGGGAAATATGGCTACACCTTC

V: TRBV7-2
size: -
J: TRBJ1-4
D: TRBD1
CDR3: CASSPDRGVHEKLFF
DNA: TGTGCCAGCAGCCCTGACAGGGGGGTACATGAAAAACTGTTTTTT

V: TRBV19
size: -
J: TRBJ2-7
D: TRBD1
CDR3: CASSIAHRGPVYEQYF
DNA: TGTGCCAGTAGTATAGCACACAGGGGTCCCGTCTACGAGCAGTACTTC

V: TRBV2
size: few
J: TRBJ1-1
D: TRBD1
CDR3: CASRADRGTEAFF
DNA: TGTGCCAGCAGAGCCGACAGGGGGACTGAAGCTTTCTTT

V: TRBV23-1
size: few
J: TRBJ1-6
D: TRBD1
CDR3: CASSPTGGLSGNSPLHF
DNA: TGCGCCAGCAGTCCCACAGGGGGACTATCGGGTAATTCACCCCTCCACTTT

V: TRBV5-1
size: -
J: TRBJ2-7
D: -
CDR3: CASSGAGAGYEQYF
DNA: TGCGCCAGCAGCGGGGCAGGGGCCGGGTACGAGCAGTACTTC

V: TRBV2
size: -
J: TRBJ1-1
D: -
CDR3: CASTSIGGANTEAFF
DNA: TGTGCCAGCACCTCCATAGGGGGGGCGAACACTGAAGCTTTCTTT

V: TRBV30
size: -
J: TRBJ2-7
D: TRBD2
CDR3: CAWSPGLAGAHEQYF
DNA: TGTGCCTGGAGTCCTGGACTAGCGGGAGCCCACGAGCAGTACTTC

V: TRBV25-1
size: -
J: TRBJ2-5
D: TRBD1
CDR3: CASSESATGLKRETQYF
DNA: TGTGCCAGCAGTGAATCCGCGACAGGGCTTAAACGGGAGACCCAGTACTTC

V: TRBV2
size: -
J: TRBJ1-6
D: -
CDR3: CASSEGPGGAWNSPLHF
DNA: TGTGCCAGCAGTGAAGGGCCGGGGGGCGCGTGGAATTCACCCCTCCACTTT